This T cell receptor (beta chain) originates from a study of blood T cell repertoires in COVID-19. Study summary: Sites in the United States, Italy and Spain provided acute and convalescent COVID-19 samples.

How the authors handled the data: Reference gene primer amplification in the assay estimated nucleated cell counts. Clones were read by immunoSEQ multiplex PCR, and TCRdb kept only the in-frame ones, dropping some. V and J calls and clone size are copied from that table; D and trimming were computed from the DNA. The sample includes about 430,000 clones, nearly 90% seen only once; the top ten take about 1.4%. The CDR3 runs 17 residues. Losses at the gene ends were 0 bases for V and 4 bases for J; bases not matched to a gene: 8. Looked up from germline, CDR1 is SGDLS and CDR2 is YYNGEE. The study drew participants aged 18 to 89 years from approximately 25 US areas. In the 2 weeks before study entry, exposed participants met a COVID-19 case, which was PCR-confirmed or clinician-diagnosed.

The sequencing sample was made of PBMCs or T cells enriched from blood (not recorded which). The TCR originated in a woman between 18 and 29 years old who had been exposed to COVID-19. The V gene is TRBV9, the J gene TRBJ2-1; 9 bases fit TRBD2. In nucleotides, the CDR3 is TGTGCCAGCAGCGTAGTGGCTACTAGCGGGCCTTACAATGAGCAGTTCTTC. It codes for CASSVVATSGPYNEQFF.